The TCR beta chain described here comes from a study of response to subunit inactivated influenza vaccine. Regarding the study as a whole: Authors suggested that a seasonal influenza vaccination recruits few new T cells each time.

The V segment lost 6 bases and the J segment 1 base; nucleotides outside the gene matches: 5. Germline CDR1 reads SQVTM; CDR2 reads ANQGSEA. This CDR3 has 13 residues. In its sample, this clonotype was seen many times. Its antigen is not identified. MiXCR, run by TCRdb on the RT-PCR reads, gives a single entry per CDR3 protein. The table has roughly 710,000 distinct CDR3 sequences, around 15% seen once. The sample here was PBMCs from blood, taken 14 to 15 days before vaccination. The rearrangement links TRBV29-1 to TRBJ2-7; 8 bases map to TRBD1. The TCR sequence derives from a man aged 50-59 years who received an inactivated influenza vaccine. The CDR3 region is CSVRQGRSYEQYF. CDR3 DNA sequence: TGCAGCGTGAGACAGGGGAGGTCCTACGAGCAGTACTTC.